This T cell receptor (beta chain) was obtained from a study of cytomegalovirus exposure and HLA in healthy donors. In the case of this clone: Its antigen is unidentified.

Whole-study findings and limits: The Asian-associated ancestry cluster reportedly had fewer N-insertions than the approximately 670-donor mean in a later analysis. Associated with cytomegalovirus, according to the listing, were some 180 TCR beta chains. Analysis was carried out at a later point, and it linked a missense DCLRE1C variant to TCR beta V- and J-gene trimming.

The study ran its PCR with 60 Vbeta and 13 Jbeta primers. The table came from immunoSEQ multiplex PCR; TCRdb's copy has only in-frame clones and leaves some out. The sample carries over 100,000 clones, 70% recorded once. In germline, CDR1 is MNHNY, CDR2 SVGAGI (reference sequence). There are 16 residues in the CDR3. Unmatched junction bases numbered 8, after V lost 2 bases and J lost 6 bases. Sequencing input: PBMCs. The chain employs TRBV6-6 and TRBJ1-4, with 8 positions matching TRBD1. This receptor was taken from a man in his thirties or forties in good health and CMV-seropositive. CDR3 bases: TGTGCCAGCAGTTACAAAACACAGGGGGTGGATGAAAAACTGTTTTTT. It specifies CASSYKTQGVDEKLFF.